The clone carrying this TCR beta chain was detected once. Its matching antigen is unknown. The V gene lost 0 bases and the J gene lost 0 bases, with 12 bases spanning the gap. CDR3 length: 16 residues. In germline, CDR1 is SGHRS, CDR2 YFSETQ. The data belong to a study of cytomegalovirus exposure and HLA in healthy donors. The donors belonged to the roughly 110-subject validation cohort, separate from the approximately 700-subject first cohort. Clones were sequenced by immunoSEQ multiplex PCR, and TCRdb holds only the in-frame ones, with some missing. This sample has tens of thousands of clones, with approximately 88% found just once. Study-wide findings and caveats: Most TCR sequences were rare, but some public TCRs occurred in many donors.

The material sequenced was PBMCs. This chain links TRBV5-1 with TRBJ1-2; D is unresolved. The sequence was collected from a woman in her 30s in good health and CMV-seronegative. This CDR3 is CASSLDPVRANYGYTF. CDR3 nucleotide sequence: TGCGCCAGCAGCTTGGACCCCGTGAGGGCTAACTATGGCTACACCTTC.